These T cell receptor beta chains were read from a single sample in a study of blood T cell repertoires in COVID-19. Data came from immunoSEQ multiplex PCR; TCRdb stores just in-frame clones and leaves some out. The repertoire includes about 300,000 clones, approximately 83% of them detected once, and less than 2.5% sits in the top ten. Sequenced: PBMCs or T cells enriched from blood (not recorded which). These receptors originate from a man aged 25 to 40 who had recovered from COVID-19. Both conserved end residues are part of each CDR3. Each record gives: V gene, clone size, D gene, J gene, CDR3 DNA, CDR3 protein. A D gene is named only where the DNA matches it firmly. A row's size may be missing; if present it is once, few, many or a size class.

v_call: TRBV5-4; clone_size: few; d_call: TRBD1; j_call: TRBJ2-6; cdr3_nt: TGTGCCAGCAGCCTCGGACAGGGGGCAATAGTTGGGGCCAACGTCCTGACTTTC; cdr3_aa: CASSLGQGAIVGANVLTF
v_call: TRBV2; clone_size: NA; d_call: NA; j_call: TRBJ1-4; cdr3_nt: TGTGCCAGCAGTGAATGGGGGGGGCTATATGAAAAACTGTTTTTT; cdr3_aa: CASSEWGGLYEKLFF
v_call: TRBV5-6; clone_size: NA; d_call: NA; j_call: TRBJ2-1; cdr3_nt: TGTGCCAGCAGCTTGGGACAGGGAGGTTTTGGCTACAATGAGCAGTTCTTC; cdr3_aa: CASSLGQGGFGYNEQFF
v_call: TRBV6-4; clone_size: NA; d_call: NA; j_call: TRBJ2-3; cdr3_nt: TGTGCCAGCAGCTCGGAGGGTGATACGCAGTATTTT; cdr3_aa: CASSSEGDTQYF
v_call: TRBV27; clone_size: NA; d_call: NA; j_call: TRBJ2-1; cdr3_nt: TGTGCCAGCAACCACGGGGGGCCCGCCTACAATGAGCAGTTCTTC; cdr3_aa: CASNHGGPAYNEQFF
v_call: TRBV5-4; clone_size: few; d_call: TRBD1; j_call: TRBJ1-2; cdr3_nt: TGTGCCAGCAGCGGGGACAGGGGTCGCTATGGCTACACCTTC; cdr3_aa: CASSGDRGRYGYTF
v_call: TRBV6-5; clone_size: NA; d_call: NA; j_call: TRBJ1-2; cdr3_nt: TGTGCCAGCGGCGGGGGGGAGGGAGGTGGCTACACCTTC; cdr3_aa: CASGGGEGGGYTF
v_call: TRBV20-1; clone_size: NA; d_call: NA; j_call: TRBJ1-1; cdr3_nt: TGCAGTGCTAGAGATCGAGGTGAAGCTTTCTTT; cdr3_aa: CSARDRGEAFF
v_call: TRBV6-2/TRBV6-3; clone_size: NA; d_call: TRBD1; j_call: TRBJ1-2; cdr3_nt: TGTGCCAGCAGTTACACCGGAACAGGGACAGCTTATGGCTACACCTTC; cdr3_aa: CASSYTGTGTAYGYTF
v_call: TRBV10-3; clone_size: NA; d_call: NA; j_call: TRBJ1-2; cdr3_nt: TGTGCCATCAAGCACAGGACTAGCGGGCGCTACACCTTC; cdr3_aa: CAIKHRTSGRYTF
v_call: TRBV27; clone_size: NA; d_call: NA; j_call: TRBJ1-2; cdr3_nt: TGTGCCAGCAGCCCCTTATCACTCAACTCCGCCTCTAACTATGGCTACACCTTC; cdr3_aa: CASSPLSLNSASNYGYTF
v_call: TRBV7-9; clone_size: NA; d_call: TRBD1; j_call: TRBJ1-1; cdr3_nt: TGTGCCAGCAGTCAAACGACAGGGTATATAGAAGCTTTCTTT; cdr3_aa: CASSQTTGYIEAFF
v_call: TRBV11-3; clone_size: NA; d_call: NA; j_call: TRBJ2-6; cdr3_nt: TGTGCCAGCAGCTTCTACAATACCGGGACACTCAGCTCTGGGGCCAACGTCCTGACTTTC; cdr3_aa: CASSFYNTGTLSSGANVLTF
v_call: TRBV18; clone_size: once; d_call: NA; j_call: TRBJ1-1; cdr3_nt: TGTGCCAGCTCACCAAAACAGGGTGGGGACACTGAAGCTTTCTTT; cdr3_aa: CASSPKQGGDTEAFF
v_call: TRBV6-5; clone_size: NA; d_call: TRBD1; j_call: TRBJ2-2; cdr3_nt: TGTGCCAGCAAGAAACAGGGGACCAACACCGGGGAGCTGTTTTTT; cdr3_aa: CASKKQGTNTGELFF
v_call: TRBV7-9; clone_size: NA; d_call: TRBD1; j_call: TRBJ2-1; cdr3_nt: TGTGCCAGCAGCCTCGGACAGGGAGGTGAGCAGTTCTTC; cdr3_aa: CASSLGQGGEQFF
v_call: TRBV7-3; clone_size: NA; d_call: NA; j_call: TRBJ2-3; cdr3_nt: TGTGCCAGCAGCTTAAGTCTACAGGATACGCAGTATTTT; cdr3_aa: CASSLSLQDTQYF
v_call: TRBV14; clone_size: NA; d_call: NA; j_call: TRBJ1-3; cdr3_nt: TGTGCCAGCAGCGGGGCCGGAAACACCATATATTTT; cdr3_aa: CASSGAGNTIYF
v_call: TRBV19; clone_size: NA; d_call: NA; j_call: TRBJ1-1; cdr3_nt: TGTGCCAGTAGTAGTACACAGGGACGCACTGAAGCTTTCTTT; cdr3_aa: CASSSTQGRTEAFF
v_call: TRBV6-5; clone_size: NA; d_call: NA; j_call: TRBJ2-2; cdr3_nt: TGTGCCAGCAGCTCCCCGCTACTCTACACCGGGGAGCTGTTTTTT; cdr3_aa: CASSSPLLYTGELFF
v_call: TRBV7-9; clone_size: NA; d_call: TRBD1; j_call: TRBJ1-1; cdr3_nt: TGTGCCAGCAGCTTAGGGACAGGTGAAGCTTTCTTT; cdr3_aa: CASSLGTGEAFF
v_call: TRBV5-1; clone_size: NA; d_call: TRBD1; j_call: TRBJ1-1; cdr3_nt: TGCGCCAGCAGCGTCGCCGGGACAGGGGGGTCAGCTTTCTTT; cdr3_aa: CASSVAGTGGSAFF
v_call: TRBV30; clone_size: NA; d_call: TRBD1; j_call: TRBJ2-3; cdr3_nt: TGTGCCTGGAGTGTTTGGGACAGCAGACACCGAACAGATACGCAGTATTTT; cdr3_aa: CAWSVWDSRHRTDTQYF
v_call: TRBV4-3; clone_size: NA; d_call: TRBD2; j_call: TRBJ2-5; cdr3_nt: TGCGCCAGCAGCCAAGATTCTCTAGCGGGGTCTAGGACCCAGTACTTC; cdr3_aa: CASSQDSLAGSRTQYF